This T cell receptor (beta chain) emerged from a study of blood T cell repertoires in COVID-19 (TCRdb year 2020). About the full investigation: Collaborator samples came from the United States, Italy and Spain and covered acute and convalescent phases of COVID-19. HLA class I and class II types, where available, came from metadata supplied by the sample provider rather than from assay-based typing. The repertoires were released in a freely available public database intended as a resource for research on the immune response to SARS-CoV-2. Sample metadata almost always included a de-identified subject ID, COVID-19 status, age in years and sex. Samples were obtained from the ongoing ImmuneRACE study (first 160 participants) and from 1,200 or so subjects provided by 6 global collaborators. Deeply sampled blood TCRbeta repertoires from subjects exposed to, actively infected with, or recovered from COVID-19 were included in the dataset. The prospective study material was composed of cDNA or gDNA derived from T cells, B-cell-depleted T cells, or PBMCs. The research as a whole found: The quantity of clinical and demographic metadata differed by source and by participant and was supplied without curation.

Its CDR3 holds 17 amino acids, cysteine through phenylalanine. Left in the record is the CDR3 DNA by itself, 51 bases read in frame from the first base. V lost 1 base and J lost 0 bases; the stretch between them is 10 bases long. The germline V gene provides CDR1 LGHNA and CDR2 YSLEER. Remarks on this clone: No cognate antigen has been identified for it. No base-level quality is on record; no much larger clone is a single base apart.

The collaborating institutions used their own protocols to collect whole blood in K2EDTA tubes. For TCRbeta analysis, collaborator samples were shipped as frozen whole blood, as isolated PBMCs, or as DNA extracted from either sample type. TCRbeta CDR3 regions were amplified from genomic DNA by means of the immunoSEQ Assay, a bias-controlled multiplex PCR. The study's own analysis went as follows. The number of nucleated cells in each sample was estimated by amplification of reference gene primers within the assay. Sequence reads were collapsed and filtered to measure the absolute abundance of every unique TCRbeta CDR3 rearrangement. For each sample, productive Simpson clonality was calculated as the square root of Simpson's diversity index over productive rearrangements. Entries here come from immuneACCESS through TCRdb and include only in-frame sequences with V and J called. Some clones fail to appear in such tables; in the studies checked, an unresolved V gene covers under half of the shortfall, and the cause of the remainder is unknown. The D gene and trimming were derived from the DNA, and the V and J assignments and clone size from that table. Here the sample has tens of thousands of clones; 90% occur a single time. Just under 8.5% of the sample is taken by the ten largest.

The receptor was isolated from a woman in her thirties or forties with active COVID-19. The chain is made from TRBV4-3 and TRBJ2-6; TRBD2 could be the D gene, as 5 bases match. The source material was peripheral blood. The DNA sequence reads TGCGCCAGCAGCCAAGGGACTTTTCGCTCTGGGGCCAACGTCCTGACTTTC. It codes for CASSQGTFRSGANVLTF.